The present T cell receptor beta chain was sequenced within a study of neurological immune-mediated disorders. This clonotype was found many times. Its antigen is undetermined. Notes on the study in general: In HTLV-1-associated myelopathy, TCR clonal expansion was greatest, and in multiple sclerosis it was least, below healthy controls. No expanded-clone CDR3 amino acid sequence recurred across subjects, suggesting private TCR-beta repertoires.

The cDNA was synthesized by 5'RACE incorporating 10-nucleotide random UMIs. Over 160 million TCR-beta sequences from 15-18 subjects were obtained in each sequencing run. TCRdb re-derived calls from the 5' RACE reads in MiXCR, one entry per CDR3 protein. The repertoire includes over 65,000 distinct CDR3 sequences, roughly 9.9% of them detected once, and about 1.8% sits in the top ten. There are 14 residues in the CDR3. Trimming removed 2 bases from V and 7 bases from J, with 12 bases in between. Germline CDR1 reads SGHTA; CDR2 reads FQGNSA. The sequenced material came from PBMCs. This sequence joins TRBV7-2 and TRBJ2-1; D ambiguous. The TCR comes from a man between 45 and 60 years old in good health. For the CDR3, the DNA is TGTGCCAGCAGCTTACTCCAAGCGACAAATGAGCAGTTCTTC. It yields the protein CASSLLQATNEQFF.